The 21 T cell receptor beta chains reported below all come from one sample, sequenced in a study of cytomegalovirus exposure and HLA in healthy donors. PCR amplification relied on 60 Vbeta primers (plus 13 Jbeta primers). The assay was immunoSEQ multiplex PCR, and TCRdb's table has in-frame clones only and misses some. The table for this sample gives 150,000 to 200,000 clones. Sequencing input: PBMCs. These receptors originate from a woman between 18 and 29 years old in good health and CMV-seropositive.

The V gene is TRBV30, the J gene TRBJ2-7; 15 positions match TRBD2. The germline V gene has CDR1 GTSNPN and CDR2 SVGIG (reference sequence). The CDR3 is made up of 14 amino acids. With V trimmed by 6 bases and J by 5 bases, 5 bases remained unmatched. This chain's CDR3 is CACGTSGRQHEQYF. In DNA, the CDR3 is TGTGCCTGCGGGACTAGCGGGAGGCAACACGAGCAGTACTTC. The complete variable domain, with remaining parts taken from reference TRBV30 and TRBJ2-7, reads SQTIHQWPATLVQPVGSPLSLECTVEGTSNPNLYWYRQAAGRGLQLLFYSVGIGQISSEVPQNLSASRPQDRQFILSSKKLLLSDSGFYLCACGTSGRQHEQYFGPGTRLTVT.

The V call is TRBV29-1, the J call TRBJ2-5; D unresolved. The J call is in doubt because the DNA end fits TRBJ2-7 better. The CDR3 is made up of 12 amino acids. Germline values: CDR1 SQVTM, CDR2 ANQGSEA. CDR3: CSAKIGGSEQYF. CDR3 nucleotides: TGCAGCGCTAAAATCGGCGGTTCCGAGCAGTACTTC.

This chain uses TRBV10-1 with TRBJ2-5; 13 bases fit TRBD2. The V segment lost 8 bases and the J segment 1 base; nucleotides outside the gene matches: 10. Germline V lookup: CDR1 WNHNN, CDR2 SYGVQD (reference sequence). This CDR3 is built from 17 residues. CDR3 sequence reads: CASAKPGLAGIQETQYF. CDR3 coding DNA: TGCGCCAGCGCCAAGCCGGGACTAGCGGGGATCCAAGAGACCCAGTACTTC.

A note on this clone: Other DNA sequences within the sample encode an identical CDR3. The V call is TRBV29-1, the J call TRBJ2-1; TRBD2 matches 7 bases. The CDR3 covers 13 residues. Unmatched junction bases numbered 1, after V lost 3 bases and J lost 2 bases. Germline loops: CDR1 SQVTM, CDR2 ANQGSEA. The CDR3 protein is CSVEGGTYNEQFF. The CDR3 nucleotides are TGCAGCGTTGAGGGGGGGACCTACAATGAGCAGTTCTTC.

This CDR3 is CASSLQGAAGNTIYF. For the CDR3, the DNA is TGTGCCAGCAGTCTACAGGGGGCCGCTGGAAACACCATATATTTT. V usage is TRBV6-1 and J usage is TRBJ1-3; TRBD1 agrees at 9 bases. J lost 2 bases, V lost 5 bases, and 4 bases had no gene match. The CDR3 extends over 15 amino acids. CDR1 and CDR2 (germline): MNHNS, SASEGT.

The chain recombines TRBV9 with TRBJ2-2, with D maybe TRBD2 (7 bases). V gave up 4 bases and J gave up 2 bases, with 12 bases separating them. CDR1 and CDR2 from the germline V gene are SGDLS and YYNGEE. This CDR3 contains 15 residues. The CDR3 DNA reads TGTGCCAGCAGCTTTGGGGGGGGCAACACCGGGGAGCTGTTTTTT. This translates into CASSFGGGNTGELFF. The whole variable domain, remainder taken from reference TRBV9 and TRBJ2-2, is DSGVTQTPKHLITATGQRVTLRCSPRSGDLSVYWYQQSLDQGLQFLIQYYNGEERAKGNILERFSAQQFPDLHSELNLSSLELGDSALYFCASSFGGGNTGELFFGEGSRLTVL.

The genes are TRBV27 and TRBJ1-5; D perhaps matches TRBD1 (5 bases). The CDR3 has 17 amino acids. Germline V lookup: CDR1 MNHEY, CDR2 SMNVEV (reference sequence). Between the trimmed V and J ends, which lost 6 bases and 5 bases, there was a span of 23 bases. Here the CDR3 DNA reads TGTGCCAGCAGCCGTCGATCGACAGACTTAGGTCATCAGCCCCAGCATTTT. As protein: CASSRRSTDLGHQPQHF.

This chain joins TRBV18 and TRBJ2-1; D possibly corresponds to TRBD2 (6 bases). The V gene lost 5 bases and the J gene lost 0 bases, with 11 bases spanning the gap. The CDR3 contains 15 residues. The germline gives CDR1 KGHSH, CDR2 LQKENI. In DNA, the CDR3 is TGTGCCAGCTCAAACGGGGGTTCCTCCTACAATGAGCAGTTCTTC. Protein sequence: CASSNGGSSYNEQFF.

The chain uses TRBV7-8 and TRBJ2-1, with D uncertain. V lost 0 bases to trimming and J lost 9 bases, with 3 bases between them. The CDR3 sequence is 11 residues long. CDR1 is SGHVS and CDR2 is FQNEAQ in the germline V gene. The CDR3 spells CASSLAVEQFF. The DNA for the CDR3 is TGTGCCAGCAGCTTAGCCGTTGAGCAGTTCTTC.

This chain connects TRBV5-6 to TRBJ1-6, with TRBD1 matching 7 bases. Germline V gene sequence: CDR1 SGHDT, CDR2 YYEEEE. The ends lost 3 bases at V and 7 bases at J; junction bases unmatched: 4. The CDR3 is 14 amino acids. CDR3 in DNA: TGTGCCAGCAGCTCCGACAGGGTAAATTCACCCCTCCACTTT. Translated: CASSSDRVNSPLHF.

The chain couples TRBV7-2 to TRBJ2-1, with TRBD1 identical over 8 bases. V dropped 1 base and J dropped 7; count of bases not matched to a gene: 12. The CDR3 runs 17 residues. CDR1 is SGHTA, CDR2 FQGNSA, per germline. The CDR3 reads CASSLGLSTGDKNEQFF. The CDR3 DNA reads TGTGCCAGCAGCTTAGGACTCTCGACAGGGGATAAAAATGAGCAGTTCTTC.

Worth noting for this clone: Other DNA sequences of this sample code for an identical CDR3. The CDR3: CASSLSGISYEQYF. The CDR3 DNA reads TGCGCCAGCAGCTTGTCAGGCATCTCCTACGAGCAGTACTTC. The chain links TRBV5-1 to TRBJ2-7; no clear D. Germline-derived CDR1 and CDR2 are SGHRS and YFSETQ. This CDR3 has 14 amino acids. With 1 base removed from V and 0 bases from J, the gap between germline ends came to 8 bases.

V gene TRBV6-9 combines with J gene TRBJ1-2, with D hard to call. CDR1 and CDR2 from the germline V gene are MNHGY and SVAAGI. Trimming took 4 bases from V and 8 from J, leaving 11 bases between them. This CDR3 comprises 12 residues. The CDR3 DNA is TGTGCCAGCAGTTCGAGGGCTGAGGGCTACACCTTC. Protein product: CASSSRAEGYTF.

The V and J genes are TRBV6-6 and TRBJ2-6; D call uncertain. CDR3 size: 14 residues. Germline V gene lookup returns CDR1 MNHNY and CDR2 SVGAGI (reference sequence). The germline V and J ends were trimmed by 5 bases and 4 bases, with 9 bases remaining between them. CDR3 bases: TGTGCCAGCAGTCCCCTCTCCGGGGCCAACGTCCTGACTTTC. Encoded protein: CASSPLSGANVLTF.

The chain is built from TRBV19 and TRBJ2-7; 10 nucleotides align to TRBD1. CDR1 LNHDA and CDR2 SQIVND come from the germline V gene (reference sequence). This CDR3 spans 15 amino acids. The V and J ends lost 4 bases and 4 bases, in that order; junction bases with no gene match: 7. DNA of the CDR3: TGTGCCAGTAGTACCGCCGGGACAGGGGCGTACGAGCAGTACTTC. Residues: CASSTAGTGAYEQYF.

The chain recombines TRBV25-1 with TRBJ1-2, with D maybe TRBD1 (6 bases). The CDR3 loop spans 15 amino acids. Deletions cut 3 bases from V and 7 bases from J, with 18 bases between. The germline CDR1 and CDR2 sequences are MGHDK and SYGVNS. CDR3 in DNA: TGTGCCAGCAGTGACAGCTTGGGGGCTCCGGGTGGCTACACCTTC. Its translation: CASSDSLGAPGGYTF.

The CDR3 nucleotides are TGTGCCAGCAGTGAACGGCTGACAGGTCAACCCTCCTATGGCTACACCTTC. Its protein product is CASSERLTGQPSYGYTF. The chain couples TRBV6-1 to TRBJ1-2; maybe TRBD1 (6 bases). The V gene lost 2 bases and the J gene lost 4 bases, with 20 bases spanning the gap. CDR1 and CDR2 from the germline V gene are MNHNS and SASEGT. This CDR3 comprises 17 residues.

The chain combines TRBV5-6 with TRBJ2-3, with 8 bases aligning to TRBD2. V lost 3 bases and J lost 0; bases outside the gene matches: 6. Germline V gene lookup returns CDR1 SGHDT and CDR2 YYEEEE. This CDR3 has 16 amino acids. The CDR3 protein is CASSYGTRWSTDTQYF. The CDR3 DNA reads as TGTGCCAGCAGCTACGGGACTAGATGGAGCACAGATACGCAGTATTTT.

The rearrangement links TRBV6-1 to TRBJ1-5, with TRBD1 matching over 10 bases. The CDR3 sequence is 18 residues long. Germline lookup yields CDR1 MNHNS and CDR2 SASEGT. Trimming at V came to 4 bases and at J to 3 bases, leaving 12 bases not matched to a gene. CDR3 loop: CASSARNPGQGFNQPQHF. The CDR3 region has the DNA TGTGCCAGCAGTGCACGGAATCCGGGACAGGGGTTCAATCAGCCCCAGCATTTT.

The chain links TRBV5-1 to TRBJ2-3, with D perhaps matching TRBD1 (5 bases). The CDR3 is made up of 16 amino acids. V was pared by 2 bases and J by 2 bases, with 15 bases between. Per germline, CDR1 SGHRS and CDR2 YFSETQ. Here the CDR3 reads CASSFGRVGITDTQYF. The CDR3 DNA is TGCGCCAGCAGCTTTGGCAGGGTCGGTATCACAGATACGCAGTATTTT.

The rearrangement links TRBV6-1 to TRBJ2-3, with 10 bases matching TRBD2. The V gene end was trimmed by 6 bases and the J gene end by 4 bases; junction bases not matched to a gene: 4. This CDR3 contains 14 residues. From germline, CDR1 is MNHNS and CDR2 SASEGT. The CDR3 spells CASRWTSGPDTQYF. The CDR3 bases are TGTGCCAGCAGGTGGACTAGCGGCCCAGATACGCAGTATTTT.